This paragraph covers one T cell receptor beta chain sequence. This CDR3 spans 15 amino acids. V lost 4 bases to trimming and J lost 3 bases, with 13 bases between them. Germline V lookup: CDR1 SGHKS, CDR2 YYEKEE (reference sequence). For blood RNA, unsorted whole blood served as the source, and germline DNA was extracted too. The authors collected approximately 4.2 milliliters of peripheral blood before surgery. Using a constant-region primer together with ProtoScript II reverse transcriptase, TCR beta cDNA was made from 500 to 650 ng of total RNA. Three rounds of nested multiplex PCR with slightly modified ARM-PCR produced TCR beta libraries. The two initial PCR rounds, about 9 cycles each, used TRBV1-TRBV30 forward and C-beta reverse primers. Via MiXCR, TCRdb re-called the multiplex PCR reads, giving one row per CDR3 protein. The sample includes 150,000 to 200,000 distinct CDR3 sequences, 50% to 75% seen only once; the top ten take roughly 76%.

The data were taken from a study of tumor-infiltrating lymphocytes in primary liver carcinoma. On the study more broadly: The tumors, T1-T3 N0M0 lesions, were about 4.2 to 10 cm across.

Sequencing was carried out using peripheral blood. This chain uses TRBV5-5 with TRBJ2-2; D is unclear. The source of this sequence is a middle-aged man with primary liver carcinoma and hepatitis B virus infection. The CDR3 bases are TGTGCCAGCAGCCAACAGACCCGGGACACCGGGGAGCTGTTTTTT. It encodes CASSQQTRDTGELFF.